This T cell receptor beta chain emerged from a study of blood T cell repertoires in COVID-19. At the level of the study: Acute and convalescent COVID-19 specimens originated in the United States, Italy and Spain. Nucleic acid was either cDNA or gDNA, and it came from T cells, B-cell-depleted T cells, or PBMCs.

TCRdb's table, derived via immunoSEQ multiplex PCR, lists solely in-frame clones and lacks some. The table lists roughly 460,000 clones, 70% to 90% of them singletons, with roughly 0.87% in the top ten. Between the trimmed V and J ends, which lost 4 bases and 1 base, there was a span of 20 bases. The CDR3 has 17 amino acids. Germline V gene sequence: CDR1 SQVTM, CDR2 ANQGSEA. V gene TRBV29-1 combines with J gene TRBJ2-1; tentatively, D is TRBD2 (9 bases). Source material: peripheral blood. The receptor was isolated from a man aged 18-30 years with COVID-19, enrolled during active disease. The CDR3 reads CSVAGGLSGRSYNEQFF. The CDR3 bases are TGCAGCGTTGCAGGGGGCCTTAGCGGGAGATCCTACAATGAGCAGTTCTTC.